Included here is one T cell receptor (beta chain) sequence, with context. No cognate antigen has been identified for it. Per-base quality was not reported, and no clone a single base away is much larger than it. These data are taken from a study of blood T cell repertoires in COVID-19 (dated by TCRdb to the early 2020s). For context, the study as a whole: Samples covering the acute and convalescent phases of COVID-19 were provided by collaborators in the United States, Italy and Spain. The material from the prospective study consisted of cDNA or gDNA derived from T cells, B-cell-depleted T cells, or PBMCs. The dataset comprised deeply sampled blood TCRbeta repertoires from subjects exposed to, actively infected with, or recovered from COVID-19. The repertoires were released in a freely available public database intended as a resource for research on the immune response to SARS-CoV-2. Samples came from the ongoing ImmuneRACE study (first 160 participants) plus 1,254 subjects from 6 global collaborators. The sample metadata nearly always contained a de-identified subject ID, COVID-19 status, age in years and sex. Where available, HLA class I and class II types were obtained from metadata supplied by the sample provider rather than from assay-based typing.

Results the study describes overall, beyond this receptor: Clinical and demographic metadata were provided uncurated, with the amount varying by source and participant.

Participants in the prospective study were enrolled through a virtual design, were aged roughly 18 to 100 years, and lived in 20 to 30 United States geographic areas. In the prospective study, participants were assigned to cohorts based on the clinical history participants reported in a screening survey and a study questionnaire. For ImmuneRACE Cohort 3, a participant was defined as recovered based on two consecutive negative NP/OP PCR tests, clearance by a healthcare professional, or resolution of symptoms. Each participant in the prospective study had whole blood, serum and a nasopharyngeal or oropharyngeal swab collected by mobile phlebotomists. Additional blood draws and questionnaires over an approximately 2-month period could optionally be provided by prospective study participants. Before DNA extraction, prospective study blood samples were shipped either frozen or at room temperature. TCRbeta CDR3 regions were amplified from genomic DNA by means of the immunoSEQ Assay, a bias-controlled multiplex PCR. The authors' pipeline ran thus. Nucleated cell counts per sample were estimated from amplification of reference gene primers within the assay. To quantify the absolute abundance of each unique TCRbeta CDR3 rearrangement, sequence reads were collapsed and filtered. For each sample, productive Simpson clonality was calculated by taking the square root of Simpson's diversity index across productive rearrangements. TCRdb re-hosts the immuneACCESS table, in-frame sequences only. Its copies lack some clones; in the studies checked, an unresolved V gene accounts for under half of them, and the cause for the rest is not known. V, J and clone size derive from that table, while D and trimming were established from the DNA sequence. The sample data list 300,000 to 350,000 clones, and approximately 84% of these were observed just once. The top ten clones comprise 0.9% to 1.2% of the sample.

Trimming costs V 2 bases and J 4 bases, and their ends lie 14 bases apart. Including the terminal cysteine and phenylalanine, the CDR3 comprises 15 residues. Only the CDR3 region is kept as DNA, spanning 45 bases read in frame from base 1. Per the germline V gene (reference sequence), MNHNY is the CDR1 and SVGAGI is the CDR2. In this chain, TRBV6-6 is recombined with TRBJ2-5; TRBD2 could be the D gene, as 5 bases match. The material sequenced was PBMCs or T cells enriched from blood (not recorded which). This TCR derives from a woman aged 25 to 39 who had recovered from COVID-19. The DNA is TGTGCCAGCAGTTACGACTCACCTGGGAGAGAGACCCAGTACTTC. This sequence encodes CASSYDSPGRETQYF.